The present entry profiles one T cell receptor (beta chain) with its context. Antigen: not known. The data derive from a study of T cell responses to AZD1222 COVID-19 vaccine. Germline assignment: CDR1 MNHEY and CDR2 SMNVEV (reference sequence). CDR3 size: 14 residues. The junction had 3 bases not matched to a gene; V was cut back by 4 bases and J by 5 bases. Regarding the study as a whole: CD4 TCRs associated with vaccination spanned spike, dominating at 160-218 and 743-854.

TCRdb's table, derived via immunoSEQ multiplex PCR, lists solely in-frame clones and lacks some. The sample lists 110,000 to 150,000 clones, 92% occurring once. The starting material was peripheral blood, obtained on day 0 of AZD1222 vaccination. The V call is TRBV27, the J call TRBJ2-5, with 11 bases aligning to TRBD1. The clonotype originates from an adult in good health. CDR3: CASSWDRGLETQYF. The CDR3 DNA reads TGTGCCAGCAGTTGGGACAGGGGGTTGGAGACCCAGTACTTC.